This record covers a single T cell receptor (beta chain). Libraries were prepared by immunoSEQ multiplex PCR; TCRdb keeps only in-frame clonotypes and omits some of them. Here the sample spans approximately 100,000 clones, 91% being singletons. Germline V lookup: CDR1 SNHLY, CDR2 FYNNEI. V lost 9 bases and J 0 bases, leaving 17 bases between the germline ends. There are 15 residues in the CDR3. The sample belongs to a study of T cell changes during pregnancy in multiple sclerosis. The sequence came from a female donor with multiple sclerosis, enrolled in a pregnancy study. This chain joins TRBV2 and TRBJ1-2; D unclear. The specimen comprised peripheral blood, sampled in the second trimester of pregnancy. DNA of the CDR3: TGTGCCAGTAGACTAAAGGTCTCCCCTAACTATGGCTACACCTTC. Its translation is CASRLKVSPNYGYTF.